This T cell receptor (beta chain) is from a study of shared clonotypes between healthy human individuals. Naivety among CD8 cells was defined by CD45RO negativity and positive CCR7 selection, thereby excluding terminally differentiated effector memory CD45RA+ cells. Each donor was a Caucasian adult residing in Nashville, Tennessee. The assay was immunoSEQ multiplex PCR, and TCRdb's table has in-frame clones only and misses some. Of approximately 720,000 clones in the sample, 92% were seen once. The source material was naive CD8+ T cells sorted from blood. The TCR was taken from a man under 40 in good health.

Written as DNA, the CDR3 is TGCGCCAGCAGCTTAGAAGGCAGACAAAGCTCCTACGAGCAGTACTTC. It codes for CASSLEGRQSSYEQYF. V gene TRBV5-1 combines with J gene TRBJ2-7; D is unclear. CDR3 length: 16 amino acids. Per the germline V gene, CDR1 is SGHRS and CDR2 is YFSETQ. The ends were cut back, 2 bases at V and 0 bases at J, with 15 bases in the middle.